The rows below give T cell receptor beta chains drawn from one sample of a study of cytomegalovirus exposure and HLA in healthy donors. The assay was immunoSEQ multiplex PCR, and TCRdb's table has in-frame clones only and misses some. Of about 170,000 clones listed, 85% were seen once; the top ten hold just over 2.5%. Input material: PBMCs. The receptors stem from a man younger than 45 in good health and CMV-seropositive. Both conserved end residues are part of each CDR3. A D gene is named only where the DNA matches it firmly. Not every row has a clone size; where given, it reads once, few, many or a size class.

TRBV27	TRBJ1-2	-	-	TGTGCCAGCAGTCCCTTACCACAGTTTTCCTATGGCTACACCTTC	CASSPLPQFSYGYTF
TRBV7-9	TRBJ2-2	-	-	TGTGCCAGCAGCTTAGTTGGGGCCACCGGGGAGCTGTTTTTT	CASSLVGATGELFF
TRBV11-2	TRBJ2-7	TRBD2	once	TGTGCCAGCAGCCCATACCTGGGACTAGCGGGAGTAGCTTCCTACGAGCAGTACTTC	CASSPYLGLAGVASYEQYF
TRBV7-3	TRBJ2-3	TRBD1	-	TGTGCCAGCAGCAAGGGACAGTTTACAGATACGCAGTATTTT	CASSKGQFTDTQYF
TRBV7-9	TRBJ1-1	-	-	TGTGCCAGCAGCTTCCCCCAGGGTTTGAACACTGAAGCTTTCTTT	CASSFPQGLNTEAFF
TRBV19	TRBJ2-1	TRBD2	-	TGTGCCAGTAGTTCACGGCGGGAGCTTTACAATGAGCAGTTCTTC	CASSSRRELYNEQFF
TRBV5-1	TRBJ2-5	-	-	TGCGCCAGCAGCCCCCCCCTTGGGGCAGCTCAAGAGACCCAGTACTTC	CASSPPLGAAQETQYF
TRBV4-1	TRBJ1-3	-	-	TGCGCCAGCAGCCTCGCAGTTGTGTGGGGGCCTGGAAACACCATATATTTT	CASSLAVVWGPGNTIYF
TRBV5-1	TRBJ2-5	-	-	TGCGCCAGCAGCTTGCGCCCGGTTAGTCAAGAGACCCAGTACTTC	CASSLRPVSQETQYF
TRBV28	TRBJ2-2	TRBD2	-	TGTGCCAGCAGTATTCCGGGAGGGACCGGGGAGCTGTTTTTT	CASSIPGGTGELFF
TRBV5-1	TRBJ2-1	-	-	TGCGCCAGCAGCTCTGCTGGAGGCGGTACAACCTACAATGAGCAGTTCTTC	CASSSAGGGTTYNEQFF
TRBV6-6	TRBJ1-1	TRBD1	-	TGTGCCAGCAGTCCAGCGGGACAGGGCACTGAAGCTTTCTTT	CASSPAGQGTEAFF
TRBV5-1	TRBJ2-2	TRBD1	once	TGCGCCAGCACCGGGACAGGCCCATACACCGGGGAGCTGTTTTTT	CASTGTGPYTGELFF
TRBV19	TRBJ1-1	-	-	TGTGCCAGTAGGGAGGGCGGGGACACTGAAGCTTTCTTT	CASREGGDTEAFF
TRBV29-1	TRBJ1-2	-	once	TGCAGCGTCCTACTGGACAGTCTTAACTATGGCTACACCTTC	CSVLLDSLNYGYTF
TRBV5-1	TRBJ2-2	TRBD2	-	TGCGCCAGCAGCTTGATTAGCGGGAGAAACACCGGGGAGCTGTTTTTT	CASSLISGRNTGELFF
TRBV7-8	TRBJ1-5	TRBD1	-	TGTGCCAGCAGCTTAGGGGGACAGAGCAATCAGCCCCAGCATTTT	CASSLGGQSNQPQHF
TRBV28	TRBJ1-5	TRBD1	-	TGTGCCAGCAGCTTAGGGGACAGGGGGCTCGGACAGCCCCAGCATTTT	CASSLGDRGLGQPQHF
TRBV7-3	TRBJ2-1	-	-	TGTGCCAGCAGCTTACAAGGACAGAGAAACAATGAGCAGTTCTTC	CASSLQGQRNNEQFF
TRBV6-5	TRBJ2-7	TRBD1	-	TGTGCCAGCAGTTGGGACAGCTACGAGCAGTACTTC	CASSWDSYEQYF
TRBV7-2	TRBJ1-4	-	-	TGTGCCAGCAGTCGCGGGGCAACTAATGAAAAACTGTTTTTT	CASSRGATNEKLFF
TRBV19	TRBJ1-5	-	-	TGTGCCAGTAGTATTCCGGACAGATACAATCAGCCCCAGCATTTT	CASSIPDRYNQPQHF
TRBV30	TRBJ1-3	-	-	TGTGCCTGGATGCGTCAACGCTACTCTGGAAACACCATATATTTT	CAWMRQRYSGNTIYF
TRBV12-5	TRBJ2-3	TRBD2	-	TGTGCTAGTGGTGGCGGGGGACTCACAGATACGCAGTATTTT	CASGGGGLTDTQYF
TRBV29-1	TRBJ2-3	-	-	TGCAGCGTTGAAGGCATGCAGGGGCTTAGCACAGATACGCAGTATTTT	CSVEGMQGLSTDTQYF
TRBV6-5	TRBJ1-1	-	-	TGTGCCAGCAGTTACTCGCGAAGGGGCACTGAAGCTTTCTTT	CASSYSRRGTEAFF
TRBV27	TRBJ1-2	TRBD1	-	TGTGCCAGCAGGACTCCGTATGGGACAGGGGGAGATGGCTACACCTTC	CASRTPYGTGGDGYTF
TRBV30	TRBJ2-7	-	few	TGTGCCTGGAGTGTAGAAGTCCGGGAGCAGTACTTC	CAWSVEVREQYF
TRBV30	TRBJ2-3	-	-	TGTGCCTGGAGTGTACTCGGGGTTAGACCAGATACGCAGTATTTT	CAWSVLGVRPDTQYF
TRBV4-2	TRBJ2-5	TRBD2	-	TGTGCCAGCAGCCAGGCGACTAGCGGGAGGGGAGAGACCCAGTACTTC	CASSQATSGRGETQYF
TRBV18	TRBJ1-1	-	-	TGTGCCAGCTCACCACCCCTACCGAACACTGAAGCTTTCTTT	CASSPPLPNTEAFF
TRBV2	TRBJ1-1	-	-	TGTGCCAGGGACCTAGGGGGAAAAACTTTCTTT	CARDLGGKTFF
TRBV7-8	TRBJ2-6	-	-	TGTGCCAGCAGCTTAGATGTAGAGGCCAACGTCCTGACTTTC	CASSLDVEANVLTF
TRBV6-4	TRBJ2-1	-	-	TGTGCCAGCAGTGGGAGCTCCTACAATGAGCAGTTCTTC	CASSGSSYNEQFF
TRBV11-1	TRBJ2-5	-	-	TGTGCCAGCAGTAGGACAGTGGAGACCCAGTACTTC	CASSRTVETQYF
TRBV12-5	TRBJ1-5	-	-	TGTGCTAGTGGTTACGGACAGAACAATCAGCCCCAGCATTTT	CASGYGQNNQPQHF
TRBV7-3	TRBJ2-1	TRBD2	-	TGTGCCAGCAGCTTATGGACTAGCGGGAGAAAGGGTGATGAGCAGTTCTTC	CASSLWTSGRKGDEQFF
TRBV7-6	TRBJ2-3	-	-	TGTGCCAGCAGCCCATCCGCCCAGGGAGGCCCAGATACGCAGTATTTT	CASSPSAQGGPDTQYF
TRBV5-1	TRBJ1-1	TRBD1	once	TGCGCCAGCAGCCCGACTACCGGGACAGGGGGGACTGAAGCTTTCTTT	CASSPTTGTGGTEAFF
TRBV4-2	TRBJ1-4	TRBD1	few	TGTGCCAGCAGCTTCCGACAGGGACAAAGTGAAAAACTGTTTTTT	CASSFRQGQSEKLFF
TRBV4-3	TRBJ2-1	TRBD2	-	TGCGCCAGCAGCCACGGGACTAGCGGGTTTTCGAGCTCCTACAATGAGCAGTTCTTC	CASSHGTSGFSSSYNEQFF
TRBV7-2	TRBJ1-1	-	-	TGTGCCAGCAGCCCGCAGGGATTGCGGACTGAAGCTTTCTTT	CASSPQGLRTEAFF